This T cell receptor beta chain was found in a study of CD8+ T cells in alopecia areata. Regarding treatment: oral pan-JAK inhibitor, 5-10 mg twice daily. The CDR3 is made up of 16 amino acids. Germline values: CDR1 MNHEY, CDR2 SVGAGI. Between the trimmed V and J ends, which lost 4 bases and 0 bases, there was a span of 13 bases. Only a few counts were recorded for this clone. Extraction and reverse transcription of RNA yielded cDNA as the sequencing template. Data came from immunoSEQ multiplex PCR; TCRdb stores just in-frame clones and leaves some out. The repertoire includes more than 200,000 clones, over 40% of them detected once, and approximately 2.4% sits in the top ten.

This TCR derives from a human donor with alopecia areata. The material sequenced was CD4+ T cells sorted from blood, taken around week 37, from a patient treated with tofacitinib. J is TRBJ1-5 and V is TRBV6-5; the D is unclear. The CDR3 region is CASSSGSSGSNQPQHF. CDR3 nucleotide sequence: TGTGCCAGCAGTTCGGGCAGCTCAGGTAGCAATCAGCCCCAGCATTTT.